The sequence of this T cell receptor (beta chain) was determined in a study of T cell changes during pregnancy in multiple sclerosis. Assay: immunoSEQ multiplex PCR; the TCRdb copy retains only in-frame clones and omits some. The sample lists roughly 86,000 clones, around 94% occurring once. The TCR comes from a female donor with multiple sclerosis, enrolled in a pregnancy study. Specimen: peripheral blood, collected in the first trimester of pregnancy.

The CDR3 nucleotides read TGTGCCAGCAGTAGGACAGGTTTTGAGCAGTTCTTC. It translates to CASSRTGFEQFF. The V and J genes are TRBV6-5 and TRBJ2-1; 7 bases are a match to TRBD1. Germline CDR1 is MNHEY and CDR2 is SVGAGI. The J segment lost 9 bases and the V segment lost 5 bases, leaving 4 bases of the junction unmatched. The CDR3 totals 12 residues.